Listed below are T cell receptor beta chains from one sample, sequenced in a study of T-cell reconstitution after alpha-beta-depleted transplantation in children. TCRdb re-analysed the PCR reads in MiXCR, keeping a single row per CDR3 protein. Among about 540,000 distinct CDR3 sequences, about 16% were seen once, and the ten largest hold 3.3%. The sample here was PBMCs from the stem cell graft donor, taken from the stem cell graft. These receptors came from a human donor who donated a stem cell graft to a child with acute lymphoblastic leukemia. The CDR3 runs from the conserved cysteine through the conserved F or W. The D gene is left open where the match is weak. Clone size is given for some rows only: seen once, a few or many times, or a class if the clone is expanded.

J | size | D | V | DNA | CDR3
TRBJ2-1 | few | TRBD2 | TRBV15 | TGTGCCACCAGCAGAGATTCATCTAGCGGGATACGCTATGAGCAGTTCTTC | CATSRDSSSGIRYEQFF
TRBJ2-3 | - | TRBD2 | TRBV12-5 | TGTGCTAGTGGTTTCGACCCCATTAGCGGGAAAAATACGCAGTATTTT | CASGFDPISGKNTQYF
TRBJ2-4 | - | - | TRBV6-6 | TGTGCCAGCAGTTACCAGCTGGATATTCAGTACTTC | CASSYQLDIQYF
TRBJ1-6 | many | - | TRBV27 | TGTGCCAGCAGTTTATTGGGCGGGGGTATTTACAATTCACCCCTCCACTTT | CASSLLGGGIYNSPLHF
TRBJ2-2 | - | - | TRBV24-1 | TGTGCCACCAGTGATTCCCACACCGGGGAGCTGTTTTTT | CATSDSHTGELFF
TRBJ2-7 | few | - | TRBV7-6 | TGTGCCAGCAGCCCGCCGAGAAGTGACAGGACCTACGAGCAGTACTTC | CASSPPRSDRTYEQYF
TRBJ2-1 | many | TRBD2 | TRBV11-2 | TGTGCCAGCAGCTTAATGGGTAGCGGGCTCTCCTACAATGAGCAGTTCTTC | CASSLMGSGLSYNEQFF
TRBJ2-2 | few | - | TRBV6-2/TRBV6-3 | TGTGCCAGCAGCCCCCCAGGAAGGACCGGGGAGCTGTTTTTT | CASSPPGRTGELFF
TRBJ1-1 | few | TRBD1 | TRBV4-1 | TGCGCCAGCAGCCAAGGACAGGGGTACGAGGCTTTCTTT | CASSQGQGYEAFF
TRBJ2-5 | - | - | TRBV13 | TGTGCCAGCAGCTTAGACCCAGGGCAGCTTCAAGAGACCCAGTACTTC | CASSLDPGQLQETQYF
TRBJ2-1 | - | TRBD2 | TRBV24-1 | TGTGGCGCCAGTGATTTCCCCGCTAGCGGATCTCACCTTACCCACTCCTACAATGAGCAGTTCTTC | CGASDFPASGSHLTHSYNEQFF
TRBJ2-5 | - | - | TRBV7-6 | TGTGCCAGCAGCTCCACAGGCCAAGGGGTGACCCAGTACTTC | CASSSTGQGVTQYF
TRBJ1-1 | - | TRBD1 | TRBV12-3/TRBV12-4 | TGTGCCAGCAGTGGATTGAGGGGGCGAAACACTGAAGCTTTCTTT | CASSGLRGRNTEAFF
TRBJ2-5 | - | TRBD2 | TRBV27 | TGTGCCAGCAGTTCCCTAGCGGGAGGTCCGTCGGGGACCCAGTACTTC | CASSSLAGGPSGTQYF
TRBJ2-7 | few | - | TRBV7-9 | TGTGCCAGCAGCTTAGAACTTTTGAGGACAGACACCTACGAGCAGTACTTC | CASSLELLRTDTYEQYF
TRBJ2-7 | few | TRBD2 | TRBV9 | TGTGCCAGCAGCGTAGACGCGAAGCGGACTAGCGTGCCCTACGAGCAGTACTTC | CASSVDAKRTSVPYEQYF
TRBJ2-5 | few | - | TRBV12-1 | TGTGCCCCCCTCCAGGGACTACTGCAAGAGACCCAGTACTTC | CAPLQGLLQETQYF
TRBJ2-3 | many | - | TRBV28 | TGTGCCAGCAGTTTATCGGCAGATACGCAGTATTTT | CASSLSADTQYF
TRBJ2-2 | medium-sized | TRBD2 | TRBV10-2 | TGCGCCAGCAGTGAATCTAGCGGGCTGAACACCGGGGAGCTGTTTTTT | CASSESSGLNTGELFF
TRBJ2-7 | - | TRBD2 | TRBV7-3 | TGTGCCAGCAGCGCCCCAACTAGCGGGATTCCTTACGAGCAGTACTTC | CASSAPTSGIPYEQYF
TRBJ1-4 | - | - | TRBV27 | TGTGCCAGCCGAGACAGGTTTAATGAAAAACTGTTTTTT | CASRDRFNEKLFF
TRBJ2-1 | - | TRBD1 | TRBV24-1 | TGTGCCACCAGTGACAATGGACAGGGGGGCCGCAATGAGCAGTTCTTC | CATSDNGQGGRNEQFF
TRBJ1-5 | few | - | TRBV15 | TGTGCCACCTCGGTGGAAGGGAATAGCAATCAGCCCCAGCATTTT | CATSVEGNSNQPQHF
TRBJ2-5 | - | TRBD2 | TRBV12-3/TRBV12-4 | TGTGCCAGCAGTCCACATAGCGGGATGAGGAGCGGAGAGACCCAGTACTTC | CASSPHSGMRSGETQYF
TRBJ1-5 | - | - | TRBV13 | TGTGCCAGCAGCTTATGGATGCAGGGGAATCAGCCCCAGCATTTT | CASSLWMQGNQPQHF
TRBJ2-1 | - | - | TRBV6-1 | TGTGCCAGGATGAAGGCGGGGCGTGAAGCTCCGCGCAATGAGCAGTTCTTC | CARMKAGREAPRNEQFF
TRBJ1-5 | - | TRBD1 | TRBV2 | TGTGCCAGCACAACAGGGGGCCAGCCCCAGCATTTT | CASTTGGQPQHF
TRBJ2-1 | few | TRBD2 | TRBV10-3 | TGTGCCATCAGTGCCAGCGGGAGTAGCAATGAGCAGTTCTTC | CAISASGSSNEQFF
TRBJ1-4 | few | - | TRBV12-3/TRBV12-4 | TGTGCCAGCAGTCTCCTCGGGGTCCCGTTTTTT | CASSLLGVPFF
TRBJ1-2 | - | TRBD1 | TRBV5-1 | TGCGCCAGCAGCCAAGGCCCGACAGGGAGATATGGCTACACCTTC | CASSQGPTGRYGYTF
TRBJ2-6 | - | - | TRBV20-1 | TGCTGTGCTAGAGATAGGGTTCGAGGGGTCAGCTCTGGGGCCAACGTCCTGACTTTC | CCARDRVRGVSSGANVLTF
TRBJ1-2 | few | TRBD1 | TRBV9 | TGTGCCAGCAGCGTATTGGACAGGGGGGACTATGGCTACACCTTC | CASSVLDRGDYGYTF
TRBJ1-6 | - | - | TRBV7-2 | TGTGCCAGCAGCCAGGGACATGTGAATTCACCCCTCCACTTT | CASSQGHVNSPLHF
TRBJ2-2 | - | - | TRBV5-1 | TGCGCCAGCGGGTCTCGGAACACCGGGGAGCTGTTTTTT | CASGSRNTGELFF
TRBJ2-1 | - | TRBD2 | TRBV3-1 | TGTGCCTCCTCCAAAGATGGAGTGCTAGCGGGAGTCAATGAGCAGTTCTTC | CASSKDGVLAGVNEQFF
TRBJ1-6 | few | - | TRBV3-1 | TGTGCCAGCAGCCAAGATACTGGGACTCTTAATTCACCCCTCCACTTT | CASSQDTGTLNSPLHF
TRBJ2-3 | - | - | TRBV12-3/TRBV12-4 | TGTGCCAGCGGGTCGGGCACAGATACGCAGTATTTT | CASGSGTDTQYF
TRBJ1-1 | - | - | TRBV29-1 | TGCAGCGTTGATCTGGGAATCCAAAATGAAGCTTTCTTT | CSVDLGIQNEAFF
TRBJ2-3 | few | - | TRBV5-1 | TGCGCCAGCAGCTTGAGTCTAGGAAGAGATACGCAGTATTTT | CASSLSLGRDTQYF
TRBJ1-1 | - | - | TRBV7-9 | TGTGCCAGCAGCATACAGACCCCTGAAGCTTTCTTT | CASSIQTPEAFF
TRBJ2-5 | few | TRBD1 | TRBV5-5 | TGTGCCAGCAGCCCAAGGACAGGGGGCCTCACAGAGACCCAGTACTTC | CASSPRTGGLTETQYF
TRBJ2-4 | many | TRBD1 | TRBV5-1 | TGCGCCAGCAGCTTCAGGGGGCCCGATAAAAACATTCAGTACTTC | CASSFRGPDKNIQYF
TRBJ1-5 | few | TRBD1 | TRBV20-1 | TGCAGTGCTAGTCGGGACAGAGGGATTCAGCCCCAGCATTTT | CSASRDRGIQPQHF
TRBJ1-1 | - | - | TRBV5-5 | TGTGCCAGCAGCTTGGCCTATGGGGATATGACCGACACTGAAGCTTTCTTT | CASSLAYGDMTDTEAFF
TRBJ2-7 | - | - | TRBV28 | TGTGCCAGCAGTTTAGGAGCAGGGCCGAACTACGAGCAGTACTTC | CASSLGAGPNYEQYF
TRBJ2-7 | few | - | TRBV5-1 | TGCGCCATCAGCCTCCGGGACGGAGACGAGCAGTACTTC | CAISLRDGDEQYF
TRBJ1-2 | few | - | TRBV7-7 | TGTGCCAGCAGCTTATCTCCTACCTATGGCTACACCTTC | CASSLSPTYGYTF
TRBJ1-4 | - | - | TRBV12-3/TRBV12-4 | TGTGCCAGCAGTCCCTCAGGGGTCCGGGGCGAAAAACTGTTTTTT | CASSPSGVRGEKLFF
TRBJ2-1 | - | - | TRBV6-2/TRBV6-3 | TGTGCCAGCAGTGAGTGGCATGAGCAGTTCTTC | CASSEWHEQFF
TRBJ2-7 | few | - | TRBV7-9 | TGTGCCAGCAGCCGACGGGACTTCAATACCTACGAGCAGTACTTC | CASSRRDFNTYEQYF
TRBJ2-7 | - | TRBD1 | TRBV14 | TGTGCCAGCGGACAGGGAGCCGAGCAGTACTTC | CASGQGAEQYF
TRBJ1-2 | many | TRBD1 | TRBV20-1 | TGCAGTGCTACCAGGGGGCAGGATGGCTACACCTTC | CSATRGQDGYTF
TRBJ2-5 | - | - | TRBV6-2/TRBV6-3 | TGTGCCAGCAGCCCCGGGAATGTGGAGACCCAGTACTTC | CASSPGNVETQYF
TRBJ2-1 | - | - | TRBV30 | TGTGCCTGGGGACGGGCAAATGAGCAGTTCTTC | CAWGRANEQFF
TRBJ2-5 | many | - | TRBV15 | TGTGCCACCAGCAGAGATAGTGGCGGGGAGACCCAAGAGACCCAGTACTTC | CATSRDSGGETQETQYF